This TCR beta chain is from a study of cytomegalovirus exposure and HLA in healthy donors. The data were produced by immunoSEQ multiplex PCR, yet TCRdb's version contains in-frame clones alone and is incomplete. This repertoire shows about 180,000 clones, around nine tenths found once; its top ten account for about 2.5%. The germline CDR1 and CDR2 sequences are SGHNT and YENEEA. Unmatched junction bases numbered 2, after V lost 4 bases and J lost 1 base. The CDR3 covers 15 residues. V is TRBV11-3 and J is TRBJ2-2; 8 bases align to TRBD1. The sample comprised PBMCs. The receptor's source is a man aged 18 to 30 in good health and CMV-seropositive. The DNA for the CDR3 is TGTGCCAGCAGCTCCGGACAGGGGAACACCGGGGAGCTGTTTTTT. This encodes CASSSGQGNTGELFF.